The 28 T cell receptor beta chains below come from one sample, sequenced in a study of T cell responses to AZD1222 COVID-19 vaccine. Sequencing used immunoSEQ multiplex PCR; TCRdb keeps in-frame clones, though not all of them. This table has 150,000 to 200,000 clones, 92% appearing once. The starting material was peripheral blood, obtained on day 0 of AZD1222 vaccination. These receptors were obtained from an adult in good health.

This clone has just a few counts. This sequence joins TRBV19 and TRBJ2-5; unclear D gene. This CDR3 spans 15 amino acids. Germline lookup yields CDR1 LNHDA and CDR2 SQIVND (reference sequence). V shed 6 bases and J shed 1 base, with 15 bases lying between them. In nucleotides, the CDR3 is TGTGCCAGTAGGGGTTTTGTAGGACCCCAAGAGACCCAGTACTTC. It specifies CASRGFVGPQETQYF. Together with reference TRBV19 and TRBJ2-5, the CDR3 gives the full variable domain: DGGITQSPKYLFRKEGQNVTLSCEQNLNHDAMYWYRQDPGQGLRLIYYSQIVNDFQKGDIAEGYSVSREKKESFPLTVTSAQKNPTAFYLCASRGFVGPQETQYFGPGTRLLVL.

CDR3 amino acids: CASRGVSSYNEQFF. CDR3 coding DNA: TGTGCCAGCAGGGGAGTGAGCTCCTACAATGAGCAGTTCTTC. The chain recombines TRBV28 with TRBJ2-1; D possibly corresponds to TRBD2 (5 bases). The CDR3 length is 14 residues. Per the germline V gene, CDR1 is MDHEN and CDR2 is SYDVKM. Trimming removed 6 bases from V and 0 bases from J, with 9 bases in between.

V usage is TRBV6-2 or TRBV6-3 and J usage is TRBJ1-2, with D unresolved. The ends were cut back, 2 bases at V and 3 bases at J, with 10 bases in the middle. CDR1 is MNHEY and CDR2 is SVGEGT in the germline V gene. CDR3 length: 14 amino acids. In nucleotides, the CDR3 is TGTGCCAGCAGTTACGAGGGCCTCTACTATGGCTACACCTTC. Protein product: CASSYEGLYYGYTF.

The chain recombines TRBV27 with TRBJ2-2, with 10 bases fitting TRBD1. The CDR3 has 16 amino acids. J gave up 3 bases and V 5 bases, and 6 bases lay outside the gene matches. Germline loops: CDR1 MNHEY, CDR2 SMNVEV (reference sequence). CDR3 amino acids: CASSITDRGHTGELFF. The CDR3 DNA reads as TGTGCCAGCAGTATCACCGACAGGGGGCACACCGGGGAGCTGTTTTTT.

The J gene is TRBJ1-2, the V gene TRBV6-5, with D maybe TRBD1 (5 bases). The CDR3 totals 13 residues. CDR1 and CDR2 (germline): MNHEY, SVGAGI. V shed 7 bases and J shed 2 bases, with 11 bases lying between them. The CDR3: CASMARGNYGYTF. The CDR3 DNA follows: TGTGCCAGCATGGCGAGGGGCAACTATGGCTACACCTTC.

The CDR3 is CASSDQGPNEQFF. CDR3 nucleotides: TGTGCCAGCAGTGATCAGGGGCCCAATGAGCAGTTCTTC. The chain employs TRBV2 and TRBJ2-1; D possibly corresponds to TRBD1 (6 bases). The CDR3 is 13 residues long. Germline V gene data show CDR1 as SNHLY and CDR2 as FYNNEI. V lost 3 bases and J lost 6, with 9 bases in between. The variable domain in full, with the rest retrieved from reference TRBV2 and TRBJ2-1, is EPEVTQTPSHQVTQMGQEVILRCVPISNHLYFYWYRQILGQKVEFLVSFYNNEISEKSEIFDDQFSVERPDGSNFTLKIRSTKLEDSAMYFCASSDQGPNEQFFGPGTRLTVL.

The CDR3 DNA sequence: TGCGCCAGCAGCCTTAGCGGGGGGTCCTCCTACGAGCAGTACTTC. This sequence encodes CASSLSGGSSYEQYF. The chain carries TRBV5-1 and TRBJ2-7, with TRBD2 matching 10 bases. Germline trimming cut 4 bases from V and 0 bases from J; bases unmatched to any gene: 4. The CDR3 has 15 residues. Germline loops: CDR1 SGHRS, CDR2 YFSETQ. Full variable domain (rest looked up from reference TRBV5-1 and TRBJ2-7): KAGVTQTPRYLIKTRGQQVTLSCSPISGHRSVSWYQQTPGQGLQFLFEYFSETQRNKGNFPGRFSGRQFSNSRSEMNVSTLELGDSALYLCASSLSGGSSYEQYFGPGTRLTVT.

This clone appeared a single time. V is TRBV19 and J is TRBJ2-7; 12 nucleotides line up with TRBD2. CDR1 is LNHDA and CDR2 is SQIVND in the germline V gene (reference sequence). V lost 5 bases to trimming and J lost 3 bases; unmatched junction nucleotides: 5. CDR3 length: 15 residues. CDR3 amino acids: CASSLGLAGNYEQYF. For the CDR3, the DNA is TGTGCCAGTAGTCTTGGACTAGCGGGAAACTACGAGCAGTACTTC.

The chain recombines TRBV7-2 with TRBJ2-7, with TRBD1 identical over 8 bases. J was trimmed by 4 bases and V by 4 bases; bases with no gene match: 6. Per germline, CDR1 SGHTA and CDR2 FQGNSA. The CDR3 sequence is 14 residues long. The CDR3 nucleotides read TGTGCCAGCAGCTCGACAGGGGACCCTTACGAGCAGTACTTC. Amino acid sequence: CASSSTGDPYEQYF. The complete variable domain, with remaining parts taken from reference TRBV7-2 and TRBJ2-7, reads GAGVSQSPSNKVTEKGKDVELRCDPISGHTALYWYRQSLGQGLEFLIYFQGNSAPDKSGLPSDRFSAERTGGSVSTLTIQRTQQEDSAVYLCASSSTGDPYEQYFGPGTRLTVT.

The rearrangement uses TRBV19 and TRBJ2-7, with D tentatively TRBD2 (6 bases). The CDR3 spans 14 residues. From germline, CDR1 is LNHDA and CDR2 SQIVND (reference sequence). V gave up 10 bases and J gave up 2 bases, with 18 bases separating them. CDR3 loop: CATQAGTPTYEQYF. The CDR3 DNA follows: TGTGCCACTCAAGCCGGGACTCCAACCTACGAGCAGTACTTC.

The rearrangement joins TRBV3-1 (or the pseudogene TRBV3-2) to TRBJ2-7; D is uncertain. The V end was cut by 4 bases, the J end by 4 bases, with 14 bases between. Germline V gene lookup returns CDR1 LGHDT and CDR2 YNNKEL (reference sequence). The CDR3 runs 14 residues. The chain's CDR3 is CASSRPGVGYEQYF. The CDR3 DNA reads as TGTGCCAGCAGCCGGCCCGGAGTAGGGTACGAGCAGTACTTC.

The genes are TRBV9 and TRBJ1-6; 8 bases map to TRBD1. Germline trimming cut 3 bases from V and 0 bases from J; bases unmatched to any gene: 8. Germline lookup yields CDR1 SGDLS and CDR2 YYNGEE. The CDR3 has 18 residues. CDR3 DNA: TGTGCCAGCAGCGGCCCGACAGGGGATAGCTCCTATAATTCACCCCTCCACTTT. It translates to CASSGPTGDSSYNSPLHF.

This chain connects TRBV12-3 or TRBV12-4 to TRBJ2-7; unclear D gene. The CDR3 extends over 12 amino acids. V was clipped by 3 bases and J by 4 bases, with 7 bases between them. The CDR3 DNA sequence: TGTGCCAGCAGTTTTGGCCGTTACGAGCAGTACTTC. Its protein is CASSFGRYEQYF.

The chain has TRBV6-4 and TRBJ1-1; D unclear. The CDR3 extends over 16 amino acids. With 2 bases removed from V and 1 base from J, the gap between germline ends came to 14 bases. Per germline, CDR1 MRHNA and CDR2 SNTAGT. Written as DNA, the CDR3 is TGTGCCAGCAGTGACCCCCCTGCTGGGCGGAACACTGAAGCTTTCTTT. Residues: CASSDPPAGRNTEAFF.

This clone has a single count. The rearrangement joins TRBV30 to TRBJ1-6; no firm D call. This CDR3 comprises 13 residues. Germline CDR1 and CDR2: GTSNPN and SVGIG (reference sequence). V was cut by 8 bases and J by 0 bases, with 8 bases left in between. The CDR3 DNA reads as TGTGCCGTGGGTGTCTCCTATAATTCACCCCTCCACTTT. Protein product: CAVGVSYNSPLHF.

This clone was observed a few times. The rearrangement links TRBV6-5 to TRBJ2-2; no clear D gene. The ends were cut back, 6 bases at V and 0 bases at J, with 2 bases in the middle. Germline-derived CDR1 and CDR2 are MNHEY and SVGAGI. The CDR3 contains 12 residues. In DNA form, the CDR3 reads TGTGCCAGCAGGACGAACACCGGGGAGCTGTTTTTT. It specifies CASRTNTGELFF.

This clone was observed a single time. The chain has TRBV13 and TRBJ2-2, with 14 bases aligning to TRBD2. This CDR3 region has 17 residues. Germline CDR1 and CDR2: PRHDT and FYEKMQ (reference sequence). The ends lost 4 bases at V and 3 bases at J; junction bases unmatched: 4. In DNA, the CDR3 is TGTGCCAGCAGCTCGTCGGGACTAGCGGGGGACACCGGGGAGCTGTTTTTT. Amino acids: CASSSSGLAGDTGELFF.

The chain joins TRBV4-2 to TRBJ1-2; D might be TRBD1 (6 bases). V shed 2 bases and J shed 1 base, with 11 bases lying between them. The CDR3 is 15 amino acids. Germline-derived CDR1 and CDR2 are LGHNA and YNFKEQ. DNA for the CDR3: TGTGCCAGCAGCCAAACGGGGGCTATTAACTATGGCTACACCTTC. Protein sequence: CASSQTGAINYGYTF.

CDR3 sequence: CASSLEGDNTIYF. In nucleotides, the CDR3 is TGCGCCAGCAGCTTGGAAGGGGACAACACCATATATTTT. The chain is built from TRBV5-1 and TRBJ1-3, with D possibly being TRBD1 (5 bases). The CDR3 is 13 amino acids. V gave up 0 bases and J gave up 7 bases, with 8 bases separating them. CDR1 and CDR2 from the germline V gene are SGHRS and YFSETQ.

This clone was counted a few times. V is TRBV24-1 and J is TRBJ2-1; D is unresolved. The CDR3 sequence is 17 residues long. V lost 3 bases, J lost 1 base, and 15 bases lay in between. CDR1 and CDR2 from the germline V gene are KGHDR and SFDVKD. The CDR3 DNA follows: TGTGCCACCAGTGATACCGGAACAGCGCGGTCCTACAATGAGCAGTTCTTC. Its translation: CATSDTGTARSYNEQFF.

The rearrangement links TRBV2 to TRBJ1-3; tentatively, D is TRBD1 (6 bases). Germline V CDR1 and CDR2: SNHLY, FYNNEI. CDR3 length: 12 residues. With 6 bases removed from V and 4 bases from J, the gap between germline ends came to 7 bases. The DNA for the CDR3 is TGTGCCAGCAGCGGACAGGGAAACACCATATATTTT. Its protein product is CASSGQGNTIYF.

The V and J genes are TRBV7-2 and TRBJ2-2; 7 bases agree with TRBD1. Germline lookup yields CDR1 SGHTA and CDR2 FQGNSA. Trimming took 3 bases from V and 1 from J; bases not matched to a gene: 5. The CDR3 is 16 amino acids. The CDR3 is CASSLTTGLNTGELFF. CDR3 bases: TGTGCCAGCAGCTTGACGACAGGGCTGAACACCGGGGAGCTGTTTTTT.

The rearrangement links TRBV5-1 to TRBJ2-5, with D uncertain. Germline CDR1 is SGHRS and CDR2 is YFSETQ. This CDR3 has 11 residues. Deletions cut 4 bases from V and 0 bases from J, with 1 base between. CDR3 protein: CASSHQETQYF. The DNA for the CDR3 is TGCGCCAGCAGCCACCAAGAGACCCAGTACTTC.

V usage is TRBV5-1 and J usage is TRBJ1-2, with 7 bases identical to TRBD1. With V trimmed by 0 bases and J by 7 bases, 6 bases remained unmatched. This CDR3 has 14 residues. Germline V gene data show CDR1 as SGHRS and CDR2 as YFSETQ. The CDR3 sequence: CASSLGTGEPGYTF. In nucleotides, the CDR3 is TGCGCCAGCAGCTTGGGAACAGGGGAGCCTGGCTACACCTTC.

This chain links TRBV19 with TRBJ2-2; 9 bases are a match to TRBD2. The V segment lost 3 bases and the J segment 7 bases; nucleotides outside the gene matches: 12. The CDR3 loop spans 17 amino acids. The germline V gene has CDR1 LNHDA and CDR2 SQIVND (reference sequence). The DNA for the CDR3 is TGTGCCAGTAGTATTTCGGCGTTAGCGGGGGCGAACGGGGAGCTGTTTTTT. Translating it yields CASSISALAGANGELFF.

The rearrangement links TRBV9 to TRBJ2-5, with 12 bases identical to TRBD2. Germline V gene lookup returns CDR1 SGDLS and CDR2 YYNGEE. The CDR3 runs to 15 residues. The V gene end was trimmed by 5 bases and the J gene end by 1 base; junction bases not matched to a gene: 3. CDR3 amino acids: CASSGTSGRQETQYF. The CDR3 nucleotides read TGTGCCAGCAGTGGGACTAGCGGGCGCCAAGAGACCCAGTACTTC. The whole variable domain, remainder taken from reference TRBV9 and TRBJ2-5, is DSGVTQTPKHLITATGQRVTLRCSPRSGDLSVYWYQQSLDQGLQFLIQYYNGEERAKGNILERFSAQQFPDLHSELNLSSLELGDSALYFCASSGTSGRQETQYFGPGTRLLVL.

Only one count was recorded for this clone. The J gene is TRBJ2-5, the V gene TRBV6-5; D is uncertain. V lost 8 bases to trimming and J lost 6 bases, with 13 bases between them. The CDR3 consists of 12 residues. Per the germline V gene, CDR1 is MNHEY and CDR2 is SVGAGI. The CDR3 nucleotides are TGTGCCAGCGAAACAGAGAGCAAGACCCAGTACTTC. As protein: CASETESKTQYF.

The rearrangement uses TRBV10-3 and TRBJ1-2; 12 nucleotides line up with TRBD1. V shed 2 bases, J shed 6 bases, and the junction held 4 bases outside the gene matches. The germline V gene has CDR1 ENHRY and CDR2 SYGVKD. The CDR3 contains 15 residues. The CDR3 nucleotides are TGTGCCATCAGTGAGCCGGGACAGGGGGCGCATGGCTACACCTTC. Translation: CAISEPGQGAHGYTF.